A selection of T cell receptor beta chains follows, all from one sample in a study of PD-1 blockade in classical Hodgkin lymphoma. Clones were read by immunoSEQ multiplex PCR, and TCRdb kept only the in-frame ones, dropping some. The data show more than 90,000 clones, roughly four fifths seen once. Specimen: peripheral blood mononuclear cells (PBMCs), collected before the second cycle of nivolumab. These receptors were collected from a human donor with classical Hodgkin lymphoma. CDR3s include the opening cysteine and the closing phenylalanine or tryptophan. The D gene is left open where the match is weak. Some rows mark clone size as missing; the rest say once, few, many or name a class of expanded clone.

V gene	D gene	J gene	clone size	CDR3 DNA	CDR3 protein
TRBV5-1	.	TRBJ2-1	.	TGCGCCAGCAGCTTGGCTCTCTCTTCCTACAATGAGCAGTTCTTC	CASSLALSSYNEQFF
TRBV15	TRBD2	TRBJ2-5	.	TGTGCCACCAGCAGAGGACTCGGGACTAGCCGAGAGACCCAGTACTTC	CATSRGLGTSRETQYF
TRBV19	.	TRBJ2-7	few	TGTGCCAGCGGACAAGTGTACGAGCAGTACTTC	CASGQVYEQYF
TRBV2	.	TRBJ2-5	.	TGTGCCAGCAGTATGCAGACCCAGTACTTC	CASSMQTQYF
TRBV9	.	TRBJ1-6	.	TGTGCCAGCAGCGTAGAGGTGGAATCACCCCTCCACTTT	CASSVEVESPLHF
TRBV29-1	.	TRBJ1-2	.	TGCAGCGTCCTCACCAAGAGCCGCAACTATGGCTACACCTTC	CSVLTKSRNYGYTF
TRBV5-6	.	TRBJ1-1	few	TGTGCCAGCAGCTCGGCGGGTGAAGGCTGGATGAACACTGAAGCTTTCTTT	CASSSAGEGWMNTEAFF
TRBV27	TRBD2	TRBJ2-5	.	TGTGCCAGCAGGGCTCTAACTAGCGTAAGGCTGGGGACCCAGTACTTC	CASRALTSVRLGTQYF
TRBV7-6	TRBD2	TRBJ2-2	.	TGTGCCAGCAGCTTACGACTAGCGGGAGTTACCACCGGGGAGCTGTTTTTT	CASSLRLAGVTTGELFF
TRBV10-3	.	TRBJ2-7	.	TGTGCCATCACCTCCGGGCCTGGGGACTCCTACGAGCAGTACTTC	CAITSGPGDSYEQYF
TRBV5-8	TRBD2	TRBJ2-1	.	TGTGCCAGCAGCCCACTAGCGGGAGGCCTCAGGGGGCTTTACAATGAGCAGTTCTTC	CASSPLAGGLRGLYNEQFF
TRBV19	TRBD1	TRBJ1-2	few	TGTGCCAGTAGGAGGACAGGGACCTATGGCTACACCTTC	CASRRTGTYGYTF
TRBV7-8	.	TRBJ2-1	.	TGTGCCAGCAGCTTGGCGATCTACAATGAGCAGTTCTTC	CASSLAIYNEQFF
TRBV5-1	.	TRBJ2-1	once	TGCGCCAGCAGCTTATGGGACCAGAGTTACAATGAGCAGTTCTTC	CASSLWDQSYNEQFF
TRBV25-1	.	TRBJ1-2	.	TGTGCCAGCAGTGAACCGGGACGGACCTATGGCTACACCTTC	CASSEPGRTYGYTF
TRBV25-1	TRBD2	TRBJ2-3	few	TGTGCCAGCAGTGAAGGAGGGACTATCACAGATACGCAGTATTTT	CASSEGGTITDTQYF
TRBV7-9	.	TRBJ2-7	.	TGTGCCAGCAGCTTAGAGACGACCTACGAGCAGTACTTC	CASSLETTYEQYF
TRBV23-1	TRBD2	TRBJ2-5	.	TGCGCCAGGGATAGCGGGAGGGCCTTAGAGACCCAGTACTTC	CARDSGRALETQYF
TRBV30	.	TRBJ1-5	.	TGTGCCTGGAGTGTAACCCAAAATCAGCCCCAGCATTTT	CAWSVTQNQPQHF
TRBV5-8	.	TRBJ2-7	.	TGTGCCAGCAGCTGGGGCCGAGTGGGGACCTACGAGCAGTACTTC	CASSWGRVGTYEQYF
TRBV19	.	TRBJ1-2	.	TGTGCCAGTAGTATGGCTGGGGACGCAGTCTATGGCTACACCTTC	CASSMAGDAVYGYTF
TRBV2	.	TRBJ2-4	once	TGTGCCAGCAGTGAGCAAGGCCCGAGAGCCAAAAACATTCAGTACTTC	CASSEQGPRAKNIQYF
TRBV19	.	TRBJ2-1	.	TGTGCCAGTAGTTTAGGTCACGGGTATGATGAGCAGTTCTTC	CASSLGHGYDEQFF
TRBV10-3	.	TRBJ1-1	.	TGTGCCAGCTGTACAGAGACGAACACTGAAGCTTTCTTT	CASCTETNTEAFF
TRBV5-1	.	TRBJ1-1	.	TGCGCCAGCAGCCTGACTGACACTGAAGCTTTCTTT	CASSLTDTEAFF
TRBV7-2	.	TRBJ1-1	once	TGTGCCAGCAGCCCCCCCGGCGGGGGGAACACTGAAGCTTTCTTT	CASSPPGGGNTEAFF
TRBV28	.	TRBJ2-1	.	TGTGCCAGCAGACGCCATGAGCAGTTCTTC	CASRRHEQFF
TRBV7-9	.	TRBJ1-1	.	TGTGCCAGCAGCTCAACCCCCGGGGAGACTGAAGCTTTCTTT	CASSSTPGETEAFF
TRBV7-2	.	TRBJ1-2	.	TGTGCCAGCAGCTCCGGGGGTGGGTATGGCTACACCTTC	CASSSGGGYGYTF
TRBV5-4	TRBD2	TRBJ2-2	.	TGTGCCAGCAGCTCCGGGACTACCCGAACCGGGGAGCTGTTTTTT	CASSSGTTRTGELFF
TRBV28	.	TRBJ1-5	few	TGTGCCAGCAGTCCGCCAGGGGCAGGCAATCAGCCCCAGCATTTT	CASSPPGAGNQPQHF
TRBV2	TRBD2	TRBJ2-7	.	TGTGCCAGCAGGGGGGGGACTGCAAAATCCTACGAGCAGTACTTC	CASRGGTAKSYEQYF
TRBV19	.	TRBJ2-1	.	TGTGCCAGTAGTATGGGATTGGTGGGGCCCTACAATGAGCAGTTCTTC	CASSMGLVGPYNEQFF
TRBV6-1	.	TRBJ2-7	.	TGTGCCAGCAGTGGCCTGGGGAGCTCCTACGAGCAGTACTTC	CASSGLGSSYEQYF
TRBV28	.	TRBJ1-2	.	TGTGCCAGCAGTCTTACAGGCCACAATGGCTACACCTTC	CASSLTGHNGYTF
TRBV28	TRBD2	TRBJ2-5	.	TGTGCCAGCAGTTTCCTAGCGGGGGAGACCCAGTACTTC	CASSFLAGETQYF
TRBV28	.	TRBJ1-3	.	TGTGCCAGCAGTTTGTGGGTATCTGGAAACACCATATATTTT	CASSLWVSGNTIYF
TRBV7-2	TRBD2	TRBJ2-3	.	TGTGCCAGCAGCCCCCGACTAGCGGGCACAGATACGCAGTATTTT	CASSPRLAGTDTQYF
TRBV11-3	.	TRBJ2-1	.	TGTGCCAGCAGCTCGGTCCCCTACAATGAGCAGTTCTTC	CASSSVPYNEQFF
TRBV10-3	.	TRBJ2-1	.	TGTGCCATCAGTGAGTCTGGGGACTACAATGAGCAGTTCTTC	CAISESGDYNEQFF
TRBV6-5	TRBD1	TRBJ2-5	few	TGTGCCAGTTTGTCGACAGGGTTTCCCCAAGAGACCCAGTACTTC	CASLSTGFPQETQYF